This TCR beta chain was observed in a study of OX40 agonist ivuxolimab in advanced cancers. Only in-frame clones appear in the TCRdb table, and some are missing; sequencing was by immunoSEQ multiplex PCR. The table shows 76,000 or so clones, with approximately 85% occurring only once. This clone has only a few counts. The CDR3 extends over 14 amino acids. Germline CDR1 and CDR2: SGDLS and YYNGEE. V lost 5 bases, J lost 5 bases, and 17 bases lay in between. This chain links TRBV9 with TRBJ2-7, with a tentative D call TRBD1 (5 bases). This specimen consisted of CD4+ or CD8+ T cells sorted from blood, obtained in a trial of the OX40 agonist ivuxolimab. This receptor was identified in an adult with an advanced solid tumor such as melanoma, head and neck, liver or kidney cancer. The CDR3 nucleotides are TGTGCCAGCAGTAAACAGGCGAACAACGACGAGCAGTACTTC. This sequence encodes CASSKQANNDEQYF.